The sample holds a few counts of the clone carrying this TCR beta chain. The table came from immunoSEQ multiplex PCR; TCRdb's copy has only in-frame clones and leaves some out. The profile shows around 33,000 clones, 70% to 80% of them singletons. The data are from a study of blood T cell repertoires in COVID-19. Study background: Acute and convalescent COVID-19 specimens originated in the United States, Italy and Spain. Sample material is recorded as cDNA or gDNA derived from T cells, B-cell-depleted T cells, or PBMCs.

Trimming pared 1 base from V and 0 bases from J, leaving 13 bases between. The germline gives CDR1 GTSNPN, CDR2 SVGIG (reference sequence). CDR3 length: 16 amino acids. Sequencing was done on a sample of peripheral blood. V and J are TRBV30 and TRBJ1-3; D call uncertain. This receptor was obtained from a human donor in a cohort sampled during active COVID-19. CDR3 protein: CAWSAQTLTSGNTIYF. The CDR3 bases are TGTGCCTGGAGTGCTCAGACACTTACCTCTGGAAACACCATATATTTT. Filled out from reference TRBV30 and TRBJ1-3, the complete variable domain reads SQTIHQWPATLVQPVGSPLSLECTVEGTSNPNLYWYRQAAGRGLQLLFYSVGIGQISSEVPQNLSASRPQDRQFILSSKKLLLSDSGFYLCAWSAQTLTSGNTIYFGEGSWLTVV.